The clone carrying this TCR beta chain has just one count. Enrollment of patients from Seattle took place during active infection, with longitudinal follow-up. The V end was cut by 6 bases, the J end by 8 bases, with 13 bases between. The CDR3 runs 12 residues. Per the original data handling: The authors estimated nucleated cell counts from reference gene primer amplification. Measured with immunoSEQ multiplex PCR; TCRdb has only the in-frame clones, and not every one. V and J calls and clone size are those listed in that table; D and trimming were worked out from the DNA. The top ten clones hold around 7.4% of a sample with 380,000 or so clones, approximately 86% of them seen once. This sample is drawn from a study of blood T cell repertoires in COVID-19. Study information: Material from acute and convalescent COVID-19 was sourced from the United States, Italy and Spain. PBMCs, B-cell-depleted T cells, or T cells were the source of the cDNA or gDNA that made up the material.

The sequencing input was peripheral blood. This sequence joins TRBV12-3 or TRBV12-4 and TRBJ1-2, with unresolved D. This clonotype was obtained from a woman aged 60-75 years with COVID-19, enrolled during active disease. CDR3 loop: CASRRDNWGYTF. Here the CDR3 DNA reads TGTGCCAGCAGACGCGACAACTGGGGCTACACCTTC.